The rows below give T cell receptor beta chains drawn from one sample of a study of vaccination effects on CD4 cells after COVID-19. No antigen has been identified for these receptors. The assay was immunoSEQ multiplex PCR, and TCRdb's table has in-frame clones only and misses some. This sample carries tens of thousands of clones, approximately 82% of them seen once, and the ten largest clones take 3% to 4%. The sequences come from CD4+ T cells from PBMCs cultured without peptide, collected after COVID-19 vaccination. These receptors were obtained from a human donor who had a prior SARS-CoV-2 infection. Both conserved end residues are part of each CDR3. The D gene is left open where the match is weak. Clone size is given for some rows only: seen once, a few or many times, or a class if the clone is expanded.

v_call	clone_size	d_call	j_call	cdr3_aa	cdr3_nt
TRBV7-3	NA	TRBD1	TRBJ1-2	CASSLQQGAPGGYTF	TGTGCCAGCAGCTTACAACAGGGGGCACCGGGGGGCTACACCTTC
TRBV19	NA	NA	TRBJ1-5	CASSSTSGWVSNQPQHF	TGTGCCAGTAGTAGCACCTCAGGGTGGGTGAGCAATCAGCCCCAGCATTTT
TRBV12-3/TRBV12-4	NA	NA	TRBJ2-5	CASSFRGEETQYF	TGTGCCAGCAGTTTTAGGGGCGAAGAGACCCAGTACTTC
TRBV5-5	NA	NA	TRBJ2-5	CASSLEQEETQYF	TGTGCCAGCAGCTTGGAACAGGAAGAGACCCAGTACTTC
TRBV5-4	NA	TRBD1	TRBJ1-1	CASSWDRASTEAFF	TGTGCCAGCAGCTGGGACAGGGCTAGCACTGAAGCTTTCTTT
TRBV6-5	NA	NA	TRBJ1-2	CASSKNIGQLYGYTF	TGTGCCAGCAGTAAAAACATAGGACAGCTCTATGGCTACACCTTC
TRBV6-4	NA	NA	TRBJ1-2	CASSAPRTLNYGYTF	TGTGCCAGCAGTGCTCCACGGACACTTAACTATGGCTACACCTTC
TRBV6-2/TRBV6-3	NA	TRBD1	TRBJ2-7	CASSRDRFYEQYF	TGTGCCAGCAGCCGGGACAGGTTCTACGAGCAGTACTTC
TRBV9	NA	NA	TRBJ2-3	CASSPGTANTQYF	TGTGCCAGCAGCCCAGGGACTGCCAATACGCAGTATTTT
TRBV7-6	NA	TRBD1	TRBJ2-2	CASSRWDREGAGELFF	TGTGCCAGCAGCAGATGGGACAGGGAAGGGGCCGGGGAGCTGTTTTTT
TRBV5-4	few	NA	TRBJ1-1	CASSPLVGDTEAFF	TGTGCCAGCAGCCCTCTCGTTGGGGACACTGAAGCTTTCTTT
TRBV18	NA	NA	TRBJ2-4	CASSPPRFGMKNIQYF	TGTGCCAGCTCACCTCCTCGGTTCGGGATGAAAAACATTCAGTACTTC
TRBV24-1	few	TRBD1	TRBJ2-7	CATSDIDRGHEQYF	TGTGCCACCAGTGATATAGACAGGGGTCACGAGCAGTACTTC
TRBV6-5	few	NA	TRBJ1-5	CASRTGTRVAQPQHF	TGTGCCAGCAGAACCGGGACACGGGTGGCGCAGCCCCAGCATTTT
TRBV6-2/TRBV6-3	NA	TRBD1	TRBJ2-3	CASSYYAGGTQYF	TGTGCCAGCAGTTACTATGCAGGGGGAACGCAGTATTTT
TRBV5-1	NA	NA	TRBJ1-6	CASSLEGLLYNSPLHF	TGCGCCAGCAGCTTGGAGGGACTGCTCTATAATTCACCCCTCCACTTT
TRBV19	NA	NA	TRBJ2-1	CASSINLSGRYNEQFF	TGTGCCAGTAGTATCAATCTTAGCGGCCGATACAATGAGCAGTTCTTC
TRBV5-1	NA	NA	TRBJ2-3	CASSSQGFLDTQYF	TGCGCCAGCAGCTCGCAGGGGTTTCTAGATACGCAGTATTTT
TRBV28	NA	TRBD1	TRBJ2-2	CASSRAGTVVGELFF	TGTGCCAGCAGCAGGGCCGGGACAGTCGTCGGGGAGCTGTTTTTT
TRBV28	NA	TRBD1	TRBJ2-7	CASSEGTGPPYEQYF	TGTGCCAGCAGTGAAGGGACAGGACCCCCCTACGAGCAGTACTTC
TRBV19	NA	TRBD2	TRBJ2-7	CASSIKEVSGSGPLYEQYF	TGTGCCAGTAGTATAAAGGAAGTTAGCGGGAGCGGGCCCCTCTACGAGCAGTACTTC
TRBV6-6	NA	TRBD1	TRBJ1-2	CASSPRDRGRVGTFYGYTF	TGTGCCAGCAGTCCCCGGGACAGGGGGCGTGTGGGGACTTTCTATGGCTACACCTTC
TRBV10-3	NA	NA	TRBJ1-2	CAISEYQDDGYTF	TGTGCCATCAGTGAGTACCAGGATGACGGCTACACCTTC
TRBV5-1	NA	TRBD1	TRBJ1-4	CASSSGTGEKLFF	TGCGCCAGCAGCTCGGGGACAGGAGAAAAACTGTTTTTT
TRBV5-4	NA	TRBD2	TRBJ2-2	CASSLGLAGTGELFF	TGTGCCAGCAGCCTAGGACTAGCGGGCACCGGGGAGCTGTTTTTT
TRBV7-9	NA	NA	TRBJ1-1	CASSPLAGMNTEAFF	TGTGCCAGCAGCCCCCTCGCAGGGATGAACACTGAAGCTTTCTTT
TRBV6-5	NA	NA	TRBJ2-7	CAHTATGTYEQYF	TGTGCCCACACAGCCACCGGCACCTACGAGCAGTACTTC
TRBV4-3	medium-sized	NA	TRBJ1-2	CASSQDHNYGYTF	TGCGCCAGCAGCCAAGATCACAACTATGGCTACACCTTC
TRBV9	NA	NA	TRBJ2-1	CASSVEAGPHSEQFF	TGTGCCAGCAGCGTAGAGGCGGGTCCGCACAGTGAGCAGTTCTTC
TRBV3-1/TRBV3-2	NA	NA	TRBJ2-3	CASSQLANTDTQYF	TGTGCCAGCAGCCAACTAGCTAACACAGATACGCAGTATTTT
TRBV7-9	once	TRBD2	TRBJ2-7	CASSLSGGAYEQYF	TGTGCCAGCAGCTTAAGCGGGGGGGCCTACGAGCAGTACTTC
TRBV11-2	NA	TRBD2	TRBJ2-2	CASSFIAGSSTGELFF	TGTGCCAGCAGCTTTATAGCGGGGTCGTCCACCGGGGAGCTGTTTTTT
TRBV5-6	NA	NA	TRBJ2-5	CASSLPGAETQYF	TGTGCCAGCAGCTTACCAGGGGCAGAGACCCAGTACTTC
TRBV21-1	NA	NA	TRBJ2-1	CASSKGTSGNEQFF	TGTGCCAGCAGCAAAGGGACTAGCGGGAATGAGCAGTTCTTC
TRBV11-3	NA	NA	TRBJ2-5	CASSFKRYQETQYF	TGTGCCAGCAGCTTTAAACGGTACCAAGAGACCCAGTACTTC
TRBV5-1	NA	NA	TRBJ1-1	CASRDTNMGGGTEAFF	TGCGCCAGCAGGGATACCAACATGGGGGGAGGCACTGAAGCTTTCTTT
TRBV15	once	NA	TRBJ2-4	CATSRDLTAIAKNIQYF	TGTGCCACCAGCAGAGATCTGACAGCAATAGCCAAAAACATTCAGTACTTC
TRBV30	NA	TRBD2	TRBJ2-3	CAWSVLASGDTQYF	TGTGCCTGGAGTGTACTCGCTAGCGGGGATACGCAGTATTTT
TRBV19	few	TRBD1	TRBJ1-6	CASSISGQGFDSPLHF	TGTGCCAGTAGTATTTCCGGACAGGGGTTTGATTCACCCCTCCACTTT
TRBV29-1	NA	NA	TRBJ2-5	CSVEGQEETQYF	TGCAGCGTTGAAGGTCAAGAAGAGACCCAGTACTTC
TRBV5-4	NA	NA	TRBJ2-3	CASSKGGAVDTQYF	TGTGCCAGCAGCAAAGGGGGGGCCGTGGATACGCAGTATTTT
TRBV9	NA	NA	TRBJ1-2	CASSVVPQGGYTF	TGTGCCAGCAGCGTAGTCCCCCAGGGGGGCTACACCTTC
TRBV11-3	once	NA	TRBJ1-1	CASSLRTFNTEAFF	TGTGCCAGCAGCTTAAGGACCTTTAACACTGAAGCTTTCTTT
TRBV15	NA	NA	TRBJ2-1	CATAGGPHNEQFF	TGTGCCACTGCCGGAGGTCCTCACAATGAGCAGTTCTTC
TRBV29-1	NA	NA	TRBJ1-2	CSVVSQYYGYTF	TGCAGCGTTGTTTCCCAGTACTATGGCTACACCTTC
TRBV7-9	few	TRBD1	TRBJ1-1	CASSPFTGGDTEAFF	TGTGCCAGCAGCCCTTTTACAGGGGGTGACACTGAAGCTTTCTTT
TRBV3-1/TRBV3-2	NA	NA	TRBJ1-2	CASSQDPGVGGYTF	TGTGCCAGCAGCCAAGACCCCGGGGTGGGAGGCTACACCTTC
TRBV3-1/TRBV3-2	medium-sized	TRBD2	TRBJ2-1	CASSRGLAGNNEQFF	TGTGCCAGCAGCCGGGGACTAGCGGGAAACAATGAGCAGTTCTTC
TRBV4-3	NA	NA	TRBJ2-2	CASSLEGIGELFF	TGCGCCAGCAGCCTTGAGGGCATCGGGGAGCTGTTTTTT
TRBV7-2	NA	NA	TRBJ1-5	CASSLWTDQPQHF	TGTGCCAGCAGCTTATGGACTGATCAGCCCCAGCATTTT
TRBV5-6	NA	NA	TRBJ1-5	CASSLRGIGEIKHF	TGTGCCAGCAGCTTGAGGGGGATTGGGGAGATCAAGCATTTT
TRBV7-9	NA	NA	TRBJ2-5	CASSLRWGGGETQETQYF	TGTGCTAGCAGCTTACGGTGGGGCGGCGGCGAAACCCAAGAGACCCAGTACTTC
TRBV6-6	NA	TRBD1	TRBJ1-2	CASRVPTGVGTF	TGTGCCAGCAGGGTCCCGACAGGGGTAGGCACCTTC
TRBV5-4	NA	NA	TRBJ2-3	CASSHDRDTDTQYF	TGTGCCAGCAGTCATGACAGAGACACAGATACGCAGTATTTT
TRBV7-9	NA	NA	TRBJ1-1	CASSLNGQGYTEAFF	TGTGCCAGCAGCTTAAATGGGCAGGGTTACACTGAAGCTTTCTTT
TRBV10-3	NA	NA	TRBJ2-7	CAIRGTSTASYEQYF	TGTGCCATCAGGGGGACTTCTACGGCCTCCTACGAGCAGTACTTC
TRBV2	NA	TRBD1	TRBJ1-1	CASSVTGGDTEAFF	TGTGCCAGCAGTGTTACAGGGGGCGACACTGAAGCTTTCTTT
TRBV11-3	NA	NA	TRBJ1-4	CASSSGEKLFF	TGTGCCAGCAGCTCTGGGGAAAAACTGTTTTTT
TRBV28	NA	NA	TRBJ2-5	CASTSPEKETQYF	TGTGCCAGCACGTCCCCAGAAAAAGAGACCCAGTACTTC
TRBV4-1	once	TRBD1	TRBJ2-4	CASSQDLRRTGGFEAKNIQYF	TGCGCCAGCAGCCAAGATTTGCGGAGGACAGGGGGGTTTGAGGCCAAAAACATTCAGTACTTC